The 14 T cell receptor beta chains below were found in one sample sequenced in a study of regulatory T cells in long-lasting Graves disease. HTBI primers from iRepertoire and Arm-PCR of CDR3 regions yielded the TCR beta libraries. TCRdb re-called the multiplex PCR reads through MiXCR, storing one row per CDR3 protein. This sample has over 650,000 distinct CDR3 sequences, with 25% to 35% found just once. Described time point: persistent/refractory GD, antithyroid drugs over 5 years with positive TRAb. Making the TCR library involved RNA that had been extracted from PBMCs. Sequencing used peripheral blood mononuclear cells (PBMCs), obtained when the disease was refractory, from a patient treated with antithyroid drugs. The receptors derive from a female donor with Graves disease.

This clonotype was seen a handful of times. The V call is TRBV3-1, the J call TRBJ2-7; tentative D call: TRBD2 (5 bases). Germline CDR1 and CDR2: LGHDT and YNNKEL (reference sequence). V was cut by 3 bases and J by 6 bases, with 6 bases left in between. This CDR3 region has 11 residues. CDR3 region: CASSQTTEQYF. Written as DNA, the CDR3 is TGTGCCAGCAGCCAGACTACCGAGCAGTACTTC.

The CDR3 DNA reads TGCGCCAGCAGCTTATGGGGGTTCAACGAGCAGTACTTC. It yields the protein CASSLWGFNEQYF. This chain links TRBV5-1 with TRBJ2-7; D may correspond to TRBD1 or TRBD2 (5 bases each). With 2 bases removed from V and 5 bases from J, the gap between germline ends came to 11 bases. Germline CDR1 is SGHRS and CDR2 is YFSETQ. This CDR3 contains 13 residues. Drawing the rest from reference TRBV5-1 and TRBJ2-7, the complete variable domain is KAGVTQTPRYLIKTRGQQVTLSCSPISGHRSVSWYQQTPGQGLQFLFEYFSETQRNKGNFPGRFSGRQFSNSRSEMNVSTLELGDSALYLCASSLWGFNEQYFGPGTRLTVT.

This clonotype showed up many times. The genes are TRBV28 and TRBJ1-5, with D possibly being TRBD1 (5 bases). V lost 7 bases and J 5 bases, leaving 12 bases between the germline ends. The CDR3 is 13 residues long. Germline V CDR1 and CDR2: MDHEN, SYDVKM. The CDR3 spells CASTVRTHQPQHF. Written as DNA, the CDR3 is TGTGCCAGCACTGTCCGGACACATCAGCCCCAGCATTTT.

The chain couples TRBV15 to TRBJ1-2; 7 bases agree with TRBD1. This CDR3 region has 16 residues. Per the germline V gene, CDR1 is LNHNV and CDR2 is YYDKDF (reference sequence). The junction had 5 bases not matched to a gene; V was cut back by 0 bases and J by 1 base. DNA of the CDR3: TGTGCCACCAGCAGAGAGATAAGGGGGCATAACTATGGCTACACCTTC. Its translation: CATSREIRGHNYGYTF.

In its sample, this clonotype was seen a few times. The chain has TRBV5-1 and TRBJ1-1; 8 bases map to TRBD1. The CDR3 contains 18 residues. Germline V CDR1 and CDR2: SGHRS, YFSETQ. The J segment lost 2 bases and the V segment lost 5 bases, leaving 17 bases of the junction unmatched. The CDR3 bases are TGCGCCAGCAGTCTGGGGGGCAGGGGGCGAAGTGGAAACACTGAAGCTTTCTTT. As protein: CASSLGGRGRSGNTEAFF.

About this clonotype itself: This may stem from a read error, because a much larger clone lies one nucleotide away. V usage is TRBV28 and J usage is TRBJ1-4, with a weak D call TRBD1 (5 bases). V was clipped by 8 bases and J by 5 bases, with 18 bases between them. Germline CDR1 MDHEN, CDR2 SYDVKM. The CDR3 totals 15 residues. CDR3 residues: CASLPQGTRNEKLFF. CDR3 nucleotides: TGTGCCAGCTTACCTCAGGGTACCCGCAATGAAAAACTGTTTTTT.

This clonotype has just a few counts. The V and J genes are TRBV6-1 and TRBJ2-7; 8 bases fit TRBD2. Losses at the gene ends were 8 bases for V and 6 bases for J; bases not matched to a gene: 9. Germline V gene sequence: CDR1 MNHNS, CDR2 SASEGT. CDR3 length equals 13 residues. CDR3 sequence: CASSVREGREQYF. CDR3 sequence (DNA): TGTGCCAGCTCTGTACGGGAGGGCCGCGAGCAGTACTTC.

The chain has TRBV6-1 and TRBJ2-5; possibly TRBD2 for D (6 bases). Germline V gene sequence: CDR1 MNHNS, CDR2 SASEGT. This CDR3 has 13 amino acids. V lost 7 bases to trimming and J lost 6 bases, with 15 bases between them. DNA of the CDR3: TGTGCCAGCACCGCTAGCGCGCAAAAGACCCAGTACTTC. It encodes CASTASAQKTQYF.

This clonotype was recorded at least ten times. V and J are TRBV12-3 or TRBV12-4 and TRBJ2-7; a weak D match, TRBD2 (6 bases). The CDR3 is made up of 11 amino acids. Trimming took 3 bases from V and 6 from J, leaving 6 bases between them. The CDR3: CASSLGGEQYF. CDR3 nucleotides: TGTGCCAGCAGTTTGGGAGGCGAGCAGTACTTC.

The chain is built from TRBV6-1 and TRBJ1-5, with D unclear. The V gene's germline CDR1 is MNHNS and CDR2 SASEGT. V dropped 7 bases and J dropped 1 base, with 14 bases sitting between them. The CDR3 extends over 15 amino acids. The CDR3 region has the DNA TGTGCCAGCACCAACATGCCGGGGAGCAATCAGCCCCAGCATTTT. This encodes CASTNMPGSNQPQHF.

This clonotype came up a few times. V and J are TRBV12-3 or TRBV12-4 and TRBJ1-2, with TRBD1 matching over 9 bases. V lost 1 base, J lost 8 bases, and 8 bases stayed unmatched. The CDR3 runs to 15 residues. The CDR3 region has the DNA TGTGCCAGCAGTTTAGGGGGACAGGGACGAGGGGGCTACACCTTC. Residues: CASSLGGQGRGGYTF.

V usage is TRBV6-1 and J usage is TRBJ2-2; 9 bases map to TRBD2. CDR1 and CDR2 (germline): MNHNS, SASEGT. The V segment lost 0 bases and the J segment 5 bases; nucleotides outside the gene matches: 7. The CDR3 extends over 17 amino acids. CDR3 DNA: TGTGCCAGCAGTGAAGCGCCTGGCGGGAGGGGAACCGGGGAGCTGTTTTTT. Translated: CASSEAPGGRGTGELFF.

This clonotype was observed a few times. This rearrangement joins TRBV28 to TRBJ1-1; 7 bases are a match to TRBD1. This CDR3 is built from 16 residues. V was clipped by 6 bases and J by 3 bases; unmatched bases: 13. The germline V gene has CDR1 MDHEN and CDR2 SYDVKM. The CDR3 DNA reads as TGTGCCAGCAGCCTCACAGGGGCCCTGGGGTACACTGAAGCTTTCTTT. Translation gives CASSLTGALGYTEAFF.

The gene calls are TRBV6-1 and TRBJ2-5; possible D gene TRBD2, 5 bases. The germline V gene has CDR1 MNHNS and CDR2 SASEGT. V was clipped by 5 bases and J by 5 bases, with 15 bases between them. CDR3 length: 14 residues. The CDR3 nucleotides are TGTGCCAGCAGTAGGGAGTTACCGGAGGAGACCCAGTACTTC. Protein: CASSRELPEETQYF.